This T cell receptor beta chain derives from a study of T cell repertoires in cytomegalovirus infection. TCRdb reprocessed the reads via MiXCR and lists one record per CDR3 protein. Among approximately 730,000 distinct CDR3 sequences, around a third were seen once, and the ten largest hold about 20%. On this clonotype itself: The target antigen is unknown.

V lost 5 bases, J lost 0 bases, and 20 bases lay in between. The germline CDR1 and CDR2 sequences are DFQATT and SNEGSKA (reference sequence). There are 16 residues in the CDR3. V usage is TRBV20-1 and J usage is TRBJ2-7; D remains unclear. This sequence originates from a human donor in good health (CMV status not recorded). Some clones in this sample may be carry-over from other donors' samples. Specimen: cultured PBMCs, collected from culture after CMV antigen stimulation. The CDR3 protein is CSAYPFDGFSSYEQYF. The CDR3 nucleotides are TGCAGTGCTTACCCCTTTGACGGCTTTAGCTCCTACGAGCAGTACTTC.